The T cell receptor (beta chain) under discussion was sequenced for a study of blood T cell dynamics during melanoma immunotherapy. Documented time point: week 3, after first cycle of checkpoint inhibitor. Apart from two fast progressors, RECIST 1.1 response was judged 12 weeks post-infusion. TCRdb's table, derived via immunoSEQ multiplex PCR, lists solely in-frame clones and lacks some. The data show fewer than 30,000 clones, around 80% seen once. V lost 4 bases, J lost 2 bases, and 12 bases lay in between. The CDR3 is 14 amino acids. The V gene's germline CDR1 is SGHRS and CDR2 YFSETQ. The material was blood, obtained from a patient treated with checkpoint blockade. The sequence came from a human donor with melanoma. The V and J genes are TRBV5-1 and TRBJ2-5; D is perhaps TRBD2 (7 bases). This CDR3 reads CASSKGGLQETQYF. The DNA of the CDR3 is TGCGCCAGCAGCAAGGGGGGGTTACAAGAGACCCAGTACTTC.